This passage covers 10 T cell receptor beta chains from one sample sequenced in a study of CDR3 diversity in severe acne. TCRdb reprocessed the PCR reads via MiXCR and lists one record per CDR3 protein. Found here are tens of thousands of distinct CDR3 sequences, under 55% of them singletons; the top ten hold around a tenth. The source material was blood. The receptors come from a male donor with severe acne vulgaris.

The chain has TRBV19 and TRBJ2-7; tentatively, D is TRBD2 (5 bases). Trimming left V 9 bases short and J 0 bases short, with 18 bases between. This CDR3 has 15 residues. Germline-derived CDR1 and CDR2 are LNHDA and SQIVND (reference sequence). The CDR3 here is CASRPAERSSYEQYF. Written as DNA, the CDR3 is TGTGCCAGCAGACCCGCGGAGCGGAGCTCCTACGAGCAGTACTTC.

V is TRBV4-1 and J is TRBJ1-1; no definite D call. Trimming removed 6 bases at V and 1 base at J, with 12 bases between. The CDR3 runs to 14 residues. CDR1 and CDR2 from the germline V gene are MGHRA and YSYEKL. The CDR3 coding sequence is TGCGCCAGCAGAGACATTTACAGGAACACTGAAGCTTTCTTT. Translating gives CASRDIYRNTEAFF.

The chain combines TRBV11-2 with TRBJ2-1; TRBD2 might be the D (5 bases). The CDR3 is 16 amino acids. Germline CDR1 and CDR2: SGHAT and FQNNGV. The V end was cut by 1 base, the J end by 5 bases, with 15 bases between. For the CDR3, the DNA is TGTGCCAGCAGCTTAGGTCCGGGAAAGAAGAACAATGAGCAGTTCTTC. This gives the protein CASSLGPGKKNNEQFF.

J is TRBJ2-1 and V is TRBV18; D might be TRBD2 (6 bases). V dropped 4 bases and J dropped 1 base, with 8 bases sitting between them. CDR1 and CDR2 (germline): KGHSH, LQKENI. The CDR3 covers 14 residues. The CDR3 DNA is TGTGCCAGCTCACGACTAGGGTCCTACAATGAGCAGTTCTTC. Amino acids: CASSRLGSYNEQFF.

This clonotype was recorded many times. The rearrangement joins TRBV24-1 to TRBJ2-3; no firm D call. V was clipped by 3 bases and J by 14 bases, with 17 bases between them. Per germline, CDR1 KGHDR and CDR2 SFDVKD. The CDR3 sequence is 13 residues long. The CDR3: CATSDPPRKALYF. As DNA, the CDR3 is TGTGCCACCAGTGATCCCCCGAGGAAGGCCCTGTATTTT.

The chain is built from TRBV9 and TRBJ2-6; TRBD1 might be the D (5 bases). The CDR3 extends over 19 amino acids. CDR1 SGDLS and CDR2 YYNGEE come from the germline V gene. Trimming pared 0 bases from V and 0 bases from J, leaving 16 bases between. The CDR3 DNA reads as TGTGCCAGCAGCGTAGGAAGGGGCGATAAAGGCTCTGGGGCCAACGTCCTGACTTTC. Amino acids: CASSVGRGDKGSGANVLTF.

Turning to this clonotype: One base away lies a much larger clone, so this may be a sequencing read error. This chain uses TRBV7-3 with TRBJ2-6, with 7 bases fitting TRBD2. The CDR3 runs 16 residues. From germline, CDR1 is SGHTA and CDR2 FQGTGA. The CDR3 nucleotides read TGTGCCAGCAGCTTATCGGCGGGAGCCGGGGCCCACGTCCTGACTTTC. It translates to CASSLSAGAGAHVLTF.

There are many counts of this clonotype. The chain links TRBV20-1 to TRBJ2-7, with TRBD2 matching over 7 bases. The germline V gene has CDR1 DFQATT and CDR2 SNEGSKA (reference sequence). The CDR3 is 16 residues long. Losses at the gene ends were 0 bases for V and 2 bases for J; bases not matched to a gene: 10. The CDR3 protein is CSARDFQSGNPYEQYF. The DNA for the CDR3 is TGCAGTGCTAGAGACTTTCAAAGCGGGAATCCCTACGAGCAGTACTTC.

Many counts were recorded for this clonotype. The rearrangement joins TRBV7-8 to TRBJ2-3; D is unclear. V lost 0 bases and J lost 5, with 9 bases in between. The V gene's germline CDR1 is SGHVS and CDR2 FQNEAQ. This CDR3 spans 14 amino acids. CDR3 in DNA: TGTGCCAGCAGCTTAGCGCTATCTGGAGATACGCAGTATTTT. It is translated as CASSLALSGDTQYF.

The CDR3 protein is CSVERQGWETQYF. CDR3 in DNA: TGCAGCGTAGAGAGACAGGGCTGGGAGACCCAGTACTTC. The rearrangement joins TRBV29-1 to TRBJ2-5; 7 nucleotides align to TRBD1. The germline V gene has CDR1 SQVTM and CDR2 ANQGSEA. The trim removed 6 bases at V and 5 bases at J, leaving 9 bases unmatched. The CDR3 is 13 amino acids.